The 29 T cell receptor beta chains below were found in one sample sequenced in a study of regulatory T cells in long-lasting Graves disease. Time point described: newly diagnosed GD, antithyroid drugs for less than 3 months. PBMC RNA was the source of the TCR library. Through Arm-PCR of CDR3 regions and iRepertoire HTBI primers, TCR beta libraries were built. TCRdb re-called the multiplex PCR reads with MiXCR, one entry per CDR3 protein. The sample shows a few hundred thousand distinct CDR3 sequences, around a sixth of them seen only once. The data were also submitted as part of a second study, on T cells in Graves' hyperthyroidism and ophthalmopathy.

Source: peripheral blood mononuclear cells (PBMCs), taken at new diagnosis, from a patient treated with antithyroid drugs. These receptor sequences come from a woman aged 25-40 years with Graves disease.

This clonotype showed up many times. The chain carries TRBV19 and TRBJ2-7; TRBD1 is a possible D gene (6 bases). The length of the CDR3 is 15 residues. V gave up 5 bases and J gave up 3 bases, with 17 bases separating them. From germline, CDR1 is LNHDA and CDR2 SQIVND (reference sequence). This chain's CDR3 is CASSSVPGHSYEQYF. The DNA of the CDR3 is TGTGCCAGTAGTTCTGTTCCGGGACACAGCTACGAGCAGTACTTC.

At least ten counts were recorded for this clonotype. The junction departs from germline at one end; a sequencing error may be responsible. This chain connects TRBV18 to TRBJ1-1; D gene uncertain. The CDR3 loop spans 16 amino acids. Germline V gene lookup returns CDR1 KGHSH and CDR2 LQKENI. The CDR3 loop is CASSPPGRLTNTEAFF. DNA of the CDR3: TGTGCCAGCTCCCCACCCGGGCGGCTGACGAACACTGAAGCTTTCTTT.

A note on this clonotype: A much larger clone differs by one base, so this may be a read error. This sequence joins TRBV9 and TRBJ2-3; maybe TRBD1 (5 bases). The germline V gene has CDR1 SGDLS and CDR2 YYNGEE. The CDR3 is made up of 14 amino acids. CDR3 sequence reads: CASGVGSRADTQYF. The CDR3 nucleotides read TGTGCCAGCGGCGTAGGTAGCAGGGCAGATACGCAGTATTTT.

This clonotype came up many times. This chain joins TRBV10-3 and TRBJ1-2, with 7 bases lining up with TRBD1. The V gene end was trimmed by 4 bases and the J gene end by 5 bases; junction bases not matched to a gene: 7. CDR3 length: 14 amino acids. From germline, CDR1 is ENHRY and CDR2 SYGVKD. CDR3 region: CAISARQGGYGYTF. CDR3 in DNA: TGTGCCATCAGTGCTCGACAGGGAGGTTATGGCTACACCTTC.

Details on this clonotype: This may come from a read error, since a much larger clone is one base off. This chain connects TRBV19 to TRBJ2-5; 10 bases are a match to TRBD1. The V segment lost 6 bases and the J segment 11 bases; nucleotides outside the gene matches: 18. Germline V gene data show CDR1 as LNHDA and CDR2 as SQIVND (reference sequence). The CDR3 is made up of 16 amino acids. Here the CDR3 DNA reads TGTGCCAGTAGGTTCCTCGGGGACAGGGGTATTGGTGAGCAGTACTTC. Its protein is CASRFLGDRGIGEQYF.

This clonotype has a count of ten or more. The chain employs TRBV6-2 or TRBV6-3 and TRBJ2-1, with TRBD1 identical over 7 bases. V was pared by 5 bases and J by 7 bases, with 8 bases of the junction left unmatched. The CDR3 spans 14 residues. Germline V gene data show CDR1 as MNHEY and CDR2 as SVGEGT. This CDR3 reads CASSRQGDLNEQFF. DNA of the CDR3: TGTGCCAGCAGTCGACAGGGAGATTTAAATGAGCAGTTCTTC.

In this sample, this clonotype turned up many times. The chain couples TRBV7-9 to TRBJ1-1; D is unresolved. V lost 5 bases, J lost 6 bases, and 10 bases lay in between. The CDR3 is 12 residues long. Germline V CDR1 and CDR2: SEHNR, FQNEAQ (reference sequence). The CDR3 coding sequence is TGTGCCAGCAGCAGAGAGGAGGCTGAAGCTTTCTTT. Its protein is CASSREEAEAFF.

There are many counts of this clonotype. The rearrangement joins TRBV24-1 to TRBJ2-2, with D unresolved. The CDR3 spans 16 residues. V was clipped by 1 base and J by 3 bases, with 11 bases between them. Germline values: CDR1 KGHDR, CDR2 SFDVKD. The CDR3 coding sequence is TGTGCCACCAGTGATTTTAAGGGAAGAGACACCGGGGAGCTGTTTTTT. This codes for CATSDFKGRDTGELFF.

The CDR3 DNA is TGTGCCAGCAGCGGGCCGGTCCTGACTTTC. Translated, it gives CASSGPVLTF. The chain is built from TRBV9 and TRBJ2-6; D gene uncertain. The germline V and J ends were trimmed by 3 bases and 13 bases, with 5 bases remaining between them. The CDR3 length is 10 residues. Germline V gene lookup returns CDR1 SGDLS and CDR2 YYNGEE.

This clonotype was counted at least ten times. This rearrangement joins TRBV11-2 to TRBJ2-7; 14 bases agree with TRBD2. The V gene's germline CDR1 is SGHAT and CDR2 FQNNGV. This CDR3 comprises 17 residues. V lost 4 bases and J lost 0; bases outside the gene matches: 5. CDR3 nucleotide sequence: TGTGCCAGCAGCTCAAGGACTAGCGGGGGGACCTCCTACGAGCAGTACTTC. Translating it yields CASSSRTSGGTSYEQYF. Combining the CDR3 with reference TRBV11-2 and TRBJ2-7 gives the whole variable domain EAGVAQSPRYKIIEKRQSVAFWCNPISGHATLYWYQQILGQGPKLLIQFQNNGVVDDSQLPKDRFSAERLKGVDSTLKIQPAKLEDSAVYLCASSSRTSGGTSYEQYFGPGTRLTVT.

This clonotype was counted many times. This sequence joins TRBV6-1 and TRBJ1-6; 9 bases line up with TRBD1. Looked up from germline, CDR1 is MNHNS and CDR2 is SASEGT. The trim removed 5 bases at V and 10 bases at J, leaving 9 bases unmatched. The CDR3 extends over 15 amino acids. The CDR3 bases are TGTGCCAGCAGTATGGGACAGGGAAGGGGATCACCCCTCCACTTT. Translation gives CASSMGQGRGSPLHF.

In its sample, this clonotype was seen many times. The genes are TRBV12-3 or TRBV12-4 and TRBJ1-5; D might be TRBD1 (6 bases). With 6 bases removed from V and 2 bases from J, the gap between germline ends came to 14 bases. The CDR3 runs 15 residues. CDR3 sequence reads: CASREGQTRNQPQHF. CDR3 in DNA: TGTGCCAGCAGGGAAGGACAGACCCGCAATCAGCCCCAGCATTTT.

This clonotype was seen many times. The J gene is TRBJ1-6, the V gene TRBV28, with D maybe TRBD1 (5 bases). CDR3 length equals 13 residues. Germline V gene lookup returns CDR1 MDHEN and CDR2 SYDVKM. V shed 3 bases and J shed 8 bases, with 8 bases lying between them. CDR3 sequence reads: CASSFTGDSPLHF. Here the CDR3 DNA reads TGTGCCAGCAGTTTTACGGGGGATTCACCCCTCCACTTT.

This clonotype was recorded many times. The rearrangement uses TRBV2 and TRBJ1-3; the match to TRBD1 covers 7 bases. The CDR3 spans 12 residues. Looked up from germline, CDR1 is SNHLY and CDR2 is FYNNEI. Trimming removed 5 bases from V and 9 bases from J; junction bases left unmatched: 4. The CDR3 coding sequence is TGTGCCAGCAGTTCAGCAGGGGGCACCATATATTTT. Translated, it gives CASSSAGGTIYF.

The chain is built from TRBV3-1 and TRBJ1-4; 8 nucleotides match TRBD1. J gave up 3 bases and V 6 bases, and 6 bases lay outside the gene matches. This CDR3 spans 15 amino acids. Germline CDR1 LGHDT, CDR2 YNNKEL (reference sequence). The CDR3 protein is CASSPGQGANEKLFF. CDR3 nucleotide sequence: TGTGCCAGCAGTCCTGGACAGGGAGCTAATGAAAAACTGTTTTTT.

This clonotype occurred many times. This chain uses TRBV7-8 with TRBJ2-1; maybe TRBD2 (6 bases). Trimming left V 5 bases short and J 2 bases short, with 13 bases between. Germline CDR1 is SGHVS and CDR2 is FQNEAQ. The CDR3 is 15 residues long. CDR3 DNA: TGTGCCAGCAGCCCTCGGGGCGGGGCCTACAATGAGCAGTTCTTC. It encodes CASSPRGGAYNEQFF.

This clonotype has at least ten counts. The chain joins TRBV29-1 to TRBJ2-1; D remains unclear. With 1 base removed from V and 10 bases from J, the gap between germline ends came to 23 bases. The germline gives CDR1 SQVTM, CDR2 ANQGSEA. The CDR3 covers 16 residues. CDR3 nucleotides: TGCAGCGTTGAAGGGCCGTACTCCAGATTGAGCAACGAGCAGTTCTTC. This codes for CSVEGPYSRLSNEQFF.

This clonotype was counted at least ten times. This chain joins TRBV2 and TRBJ1-2; 8 positions match TRBD1. There are 14 residues in the CDR3. The V gene end was trimmed by 7 bases and the J gene end by 3 bases; junction bases not matched to a gene: 7. Germline V CDR1 and CDR2: SNHLY, FYNNEI. The CDR3 sequence: CASKAGGYDYGYTF. For the CDR3, the DNA is TGTGCCAGCAAAGCAGGGGGCTATGACTATGGCTACACCTTC. Full variable domain (remainder filled in from reference TRBV2 and TRBJ1-2): EPEVTQTPSHQVTQMGQEVILRCVPISNHLYFYWYRQILGQKVEFLVSFYNNEISEKSEIFDDQFSVERPDGSNFTLKIRSTKLEDSAMYFCASKAGGYDYGYTFGSGTRLTVV.

This clonotype has at least ten counts. This chain links TRBV27 with TRBJ1-1; possible D gene TRBD1, 5 bases. The CDR3 runs to 17 residues. Per germline, CDR1 MNHEY and CDR2 SMNVEV (reference sequence). Trimming removed 1 base at V and 1 base at J, with 16 bases between. Written as DNA, the CDR3 is TGTGCCAGCAGTTTATATAGGGGACCAGGATCGAACACTGAAGCTTTCTTT. As protein: CASSLYRGPGSNTEAFF.

V gene TRBV5-1 combines with J gene TRBJ2-1; 12 bases align to TRBD1. The CDR3 has 15 residues. CDR1 is SGHRS and CDR2 is YFSETQ in the germline V gene. V lost 0 bases and J lost 9; bases outside the gene matches: 4. The CDR3 region is CASSLGGQGAREQFF. CDR3 DNA: TGCGCCAGCAGCTTGGGGGGACAGGGGGCCCGTGAGCAGTTCTTC.

This clonotype showed up many times. This rearrangement joins TRBV20-1 to TRBJ2-7, with D possibly TRBD1 on 6 matching bases. V lost 3 bases to trimming and J lost 0 bases, with 15 bases between them. This CDR3 spans 15 amino acids. The germline V gene encodes CDR1 DFQATT and CDR2 SNEGSKA (reference sequence). The DNA for the CDR3 is TGCAGTGCTAGGGACCTGGGCAGGGGCTCCTACGAGCAGTACTTC. Translated: CSARDLGRGSYEQYF.

This clonotype occurred a few times. This chain connects TRBV27 to TRBJ1-6, with TRBD1 matching 7 bases. In germline, CDR1 is MNHEY, CDR2 SMNVEV (reference sequence). Losses at the gene ends were 6 bases for V and 12 bases for J; bases not matched to a gene: 11. The CDR3 sequence is 14 residues long. CDR3 loop: CASSPGTAPGPLHF. The CDR3 region has the DNA TGTGCCAGCAGCCCCGGGACAGCCCCTGGACCCCTCCACTTT.

The chain employs TRBV27 and TRBJ2-1; TRBD2 agrees at 7 bases. The trim removed 8 bases at V and 5 bases at J, leaving 3 bases unmatched. CDR3 length: 12 residues. CDR1 MNHEY and CDR2 SMNVEV come from the germline V gene (reference sequence). The CDR3 sequence is CASGRANNEQFF. CDR3 DNA sequence: TGTGCCAGCGGGAGGGCGAACAATGAGCAGTTCTTC.

The CDR3 DNA reads as TGTGCCAGCAGCTTAACTCCGGGACAGGGGGCGCGCTATGGCTACACCTTC. Translation: CASSLTPGQGARYGYTF. The chain recombines TRBV7-2 with TRBJ1-2, with 12 bases matching TRBD1. The germline CDR1 and CDR2 sequences are SGHTA and FQGNSA. The CDR3 spans 17 residues. V was clipped by 2 bases and J by 4 bases; unmatched bases: 8.

This clonotype was recorded at least ten times. V gene TRBV5-1 combines with J gene TRBJ1-1; perhaps TRBD1 as D (6 bases). Germline CDR1 and CDR2: SGHRS and YFSETQ. The CDR3 sequence is 17 residues long. Trimming shortened V by 3 bases and J by 4 bases, and 22 bases separated the two germline ends. CDR3 loop: CASSWSRDMGSFTEAFF. The CDR3, as DNA: TGCGCCAGCAGCTGGTCCCGGGACATGGGTTCCTTCACTGAAGCTTTCTTT.

This clonotype was seen ten or more times. The CDR3 DNA sequence: TGTGCCAGCAGCCAAGAATGGGGGCTTTACGGCTACACCTTC. It encodes CASSQEWGLYGYTF. This chain connects TRBV3-1 to TRBJ1-2; a possible D gene is TRBD1 (6 bases). Deletions cut 0 bases from V and 8 bases from J, with 13 bases between. The CDR3 runs to 14 residues. The V gene's germline CDR1 is LGHDT and CDR2 YNNKEL (reference sequence).

This clonotype came up many times. The chain is built from TRBV10-1 and TRBJ2-2; weak D call: TRBD2 (7 bases). Germline CDR1 and CDR2: WNHNN and SYGVQD (reference sequence). V was shortened by 8 bases and J by 0 bases, with 16 bases between the two germline ends. The CDR3 consists of 16 residues. The CDR3 DNA sequence: TGCGCCAGCCTTCCTAGGGGGGGTCCGAACACCGGGGAGCTGTTTTTT. It specifies CASLPRGGPNTGELFF.

This clonotype showed up just a few times. The CDR3 here is CSARDPRNYGYTF. The CDR3 bases are TGCAGTGCTAGAGATCCCCGGAACTATGGCTACACCTTC. The V call is TRBV20-1, the J call TRBJ1-2; D remains unclear. The germline gives CDR1 DFQATT, CDR2 SNEGSKA (reference sequence). V was clipped by 0 bases and J by 2 bases, with 7 bases between them. The CDR3 is 13 amino acids.

This clonotype came up many times. The V and J genes are TRBV6-1 and TRBJ1-6; D unclear. The CDR3 covers 13 residues. V was clipped by 3 bases and J by 7 bases, with 7 bases between them. Germline V CDR1 and CDR2: MNHNS, SASEGT. This chain's CDR3 is CASSDGPNSPLHF. The CDR3 DNA sequence: TGTGCCAGCAGTGACGGTCCCAATTCACCCCTCCACTTT.